This T cell receptor (beta chain) appears in the sequencing data of a study of blood T cells in healthy people across ages. CDR3 size: 18 residues. Germline trimming cut 3 bases from V and 5 bases from J; bases unmatched to any gene: 18. Germline lookup yields CDR1 DFQATT and CDR2 SNEGSKA (reference sequence). This clonotype was detected many times. A J-beta primer mix and a sample-barcoded 5' primer were used in a second PCR of roughly 7 to 12 cycles. MiXCR was run by TCRdb on the 5' RACE reads, yielding one entry per CDR3 protein. The data show hundreds of thousands of distinct CDR3 sequences, over 45% seen once.

V gene TRBV20-1 combines with J gene TRBJ2-5; 10 nucleotides agree with TRBD2. Sequencing input: blood. The receptor comes from a woman aged 55-69 years in good health. This chain's CDR3 is CSASFLEWLAGVQETQYF. CDR3 nucleotide sequence: TGCAGTGCTAGTTTCCTAGAGTGGCTAGCGGGAGTCCAGGAGACCCAGTACTTC.